The T cell receptor beta chain described here comes from a study of T cells in localized non-small cell lung cancer. Clones were sequenced by immunoSEQ multiplex PCR, and TCRdb holds only the in-frame ones, with some missing. Of roughly 13,000 clones listed, over 65% are singletons. V was shortened by 3 bases and J by 7 bases, with 11 bases between the two germline ends. This CDR3 contains 13 residues. Germline V CDR1 and CDR2: MNHEY, SMNVEV (reference sequence). This sequence was found in a male donor aged 60 or over with stage I squamous cell lung carcinoma. Material: peripheral blood, obtained before any cancer treatment. V gene TRBV27 combines with J gene TRBJ2-3, with D perhaps TRBD1 (7 bases). CDR3 protein: CASSFAGQYTQYF. Here the CDR3 DNA reads TGTGCCAGCAGTTTCGCGGGACAGTATACGCAGTATTTT.